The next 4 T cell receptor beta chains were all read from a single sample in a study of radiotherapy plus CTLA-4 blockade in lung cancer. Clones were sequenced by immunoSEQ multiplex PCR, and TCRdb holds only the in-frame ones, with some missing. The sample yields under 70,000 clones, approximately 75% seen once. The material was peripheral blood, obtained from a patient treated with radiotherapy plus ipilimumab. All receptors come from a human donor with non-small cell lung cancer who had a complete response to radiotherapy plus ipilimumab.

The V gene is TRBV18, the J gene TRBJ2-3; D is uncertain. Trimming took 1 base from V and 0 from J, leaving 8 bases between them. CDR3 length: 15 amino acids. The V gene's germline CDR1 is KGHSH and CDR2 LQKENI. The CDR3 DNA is TGTGCCAGCTCACCACGCACTACTAGCACAGATACGCAGTATTTT. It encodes CASSPRTTSTDTQYF.

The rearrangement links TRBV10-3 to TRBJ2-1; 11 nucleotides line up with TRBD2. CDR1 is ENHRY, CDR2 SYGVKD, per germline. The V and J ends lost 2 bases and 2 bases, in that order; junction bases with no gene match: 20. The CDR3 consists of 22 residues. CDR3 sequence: CAISEPTRETSGTAGPYNEQFF. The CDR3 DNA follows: TGTGCCATCAGTGAGCCAACGAGGGAGACTAGCGGGACTGCGGGGCCCTACAATGAGCAGTTCTTC.

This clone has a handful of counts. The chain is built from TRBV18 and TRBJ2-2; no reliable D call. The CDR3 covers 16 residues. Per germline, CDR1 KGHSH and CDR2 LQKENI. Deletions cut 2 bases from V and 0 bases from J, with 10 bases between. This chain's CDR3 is CASSPNGPANTGELFF. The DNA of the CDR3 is TGTGCCAGCTCACCAAATGGTCCCGCGAACACCGGGGAGCTGTTTTTT.

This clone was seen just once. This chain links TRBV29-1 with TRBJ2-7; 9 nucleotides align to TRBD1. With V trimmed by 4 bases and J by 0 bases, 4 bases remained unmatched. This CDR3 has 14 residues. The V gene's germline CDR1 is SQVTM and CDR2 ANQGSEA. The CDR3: CSVGDRAISYEQYF. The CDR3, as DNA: TGCAGCGTTGGGGACAGGGCCATCTCCTACGAGCAGTACTTC.